This T cell receptor beta chain was observed in a study of blood T cell repertoires in COVID-19. Study summary: Samples of COVID-19 (acute and convalescent) were obtained from the United States, Italy and Spain. PBMCs, B-cell-depleted T cells, or T cells were the source of the cDNA or gDNA that made up the material.

The V segment lost 7 bases and the J segment 10 bases; nucleotides outside the gene matches: 7. This CDR3 region has 11 residues. Germline assignment: CDR1 GTSNPN and CDR2 SVGIG (reference sequence). Repertoires were generated with immunoSEQ multiplex PCR, while TCRdb's copy carries only in-frame clones and drops some. The repertoire holds about 110,000 clones, nearly 90% seen once, with roughly 8.9% in the top ten. The V and J genes are TRBV30 and TRBJ1-1; 9 bases agree with TRBD1. The receptor was derived from a woman aged 70-85 years who had recovered from COVID-19. The source material was peripheral blood. The DNA for the CDR3 is TGTGCCTTACAGGGGGCATCGGGAGCTTTCTTT. Its protein is CALQGASGAFF. The full variable domain, with the rest looked up from reference TRBV30 and TRBJ1-1, is SQTIHQWPATLVQPVGSPLSLECTVEGTSNPNLYWYRQAAGRGLQLLFYSVGIGQISSEVPQNLSASRPQDRQFILSSKKLLLSDSGFYLCALQGASGAFFGQGTRLTVV.